The T cell receptor beta chain under discussion was sequenced for a study of graft-versus-host responses after intestinal transplantation. Regarding this clone: What it binds is not known.

Looked up from germline, CDR1 is LNHDA and CDR2 is SQIVND (reference sequence). CDR3 size: 17 residues. Losses at the gene ends were 5 bases for V and 1 base for J; bases not matched to a gene: 14. Sequenced by immunoSEQ multiplex PCR; TCRdb stores in-frame clones only, minus some. The table lists about 50,000 clones, approximately 91% of them singletons. Specimen: unstimulated CD4+ T cells sorted from spleen or lymph node cells, collected before transplant. This clonotype was obtained from a human donor who was the organ donor for an intestinal transplant. The genes are TRBV19 and TRBJ2-7; 7 nucleotides agree with TRBD2. Here the CDR3 DNA reads TGTGCCAGTAGTCCCACGGGGGGAGGCCCCTCGTCCTACGAGCAGTACTTC. Translation: CASSPTGGGPSSYEQYF. Full variable domain (rest looked up from reference TRBV19 and TRBJ2-7): DGGITQSPKYLFRKEGQNVTLSCEQNLNHDAMYWYRQDPGQGLRLIYYSQIVNDFQKGDIAEGYSVSREKKESFPLTVTSAQKNPTAFYLCASSPTGGGPSSYEQYFGPGTRLTVT.